This record concerns one T cell receptor beta chain sequence. The target of this receptor is not known. No quality values exist for individual bases; no much larger clone is one base distant. Interpreted using the paper, the time point label stands for: approximately eleven months on ibrutinib. For TCR beta library preparation, about 2.2 micrograms of genomic DNA was extracted from cryopreserved PBMCs. Longitudinal blood samples from CLL patients on ibrutinib monotherapy were analyzed using high-throughput TCR beta sequencing. The patients were enrolled in a single-center, open-label phase 2 trial of ibrutinib monotherapy. This entry belongs to a study of cytotoxic CD8 clonotypes in ibrutinib-treated CLL (dated by TCRdb to the early 2020s). Study-wide context: The cohort had ten to twelve relapsed/refractory and approximately 14 treatment-naive patients; 17 to 18 were IGHV unmutated. Responses were partial in some 24 patients and complete in 2; after median approximately 69 months follow-up, some 15 stayed in remission and approximately twelve progressed. The response samples were drawn at a median of around eleven months into treatment, with a range of roughly 6 to 36 months. Samples averaged about 260,000 productive templates and tens of thousands of productive rearrangements. Of the 86 participants in the trial, 25 to 30 had longitudinal samples available. Cryopreserved peripheral blood mononuclear cells were obtained prior to treatment, at the time of response, and at either disease progression or sustained remission. Every remission and progressive disease sample was obtained while ibrutinib was still being received by the patients.

General study outcomes and caveats: Clonality rose at ibrutinib response, remained stable during sustained remission, and dropped back toward baseline at progression. Sustained-remission and progressing patients did not have matched sampling times, and lymph node repertoires were not examined. At baseline, clonality was higher than in age-matched healthy donors and showed a strong correlation with circulating CD8+ T-cell counts. Public clonotypes were found to be uncommon and were observed to contract or remain stable during treatment; the increase in clonality was shown to reflect expansion of private clonotypes at ibrutinib response.

The junction shows trimming of 6 bases on V and 3 bases on J, and the gene matches do not reach 12 bases of it. Per the germline V gene, MDHEN is the CDR1 and SYDVKM is the CDR2. CDR3 length: 16 amino acids, cysteine to phenylalanine. Only the CDR3 DNA stays, 48 bases, in frame from base 1. The goal of deep resolution MiSeq sequencing was a depth between 1 in 1 million and 1 in 200,000 T cells, and coverage averaged 10x per clonotype. The immunoSEQ hsTCRB Kit was used to generate the TCR beta libraries. The original pipeline was this. Data were analyzed with ImmunoSEQ Data Assistant and ImmunoSEQ Analyzer, with V, D and J genes assigned per IMGT definitions. Clonality was computed as one minus normalized Shannon entropy of productive rearrangement frequencies, ranging from 0 to 1. Only overrepresented clonotypes making up at least 0.05% of each patient's repertoire were included in the public clonotype analysis. Repertoires from approximately 13 age-matched healthy donors in immuneACCESS were used as clonality controls. The source is immuneACCESS, and TCRdb retained only in-frame sequences with V and J called. Part of the clones is not carried over; for the studies checked, unresolved V genes explain less than half of this, and the remainder is unexplained. That table is the source of V, J and clone size, and D and trimming were worked out from the DNA. This sample has about 89,000 clones in its table, and around 73% of those were observed once. The ten largest account for about 34% of the sample.

The source was PBMCs, collected after 12 months of ibrutinib treatment. The chain employs TRBV28 and TRBJ2-7; 9 middle bases align to TRBD1. The source of this sequence is a human donor with chronic lymphocytic leukemia. The base sequence is TGTGCCAGCAGCCCCTCGGGGACAGGGATGGTCTACGAGCAGTACTTC. This sequence encodes CASSPSGTGMVYEQYF.